This TCR beta chain was identified during a study of OX40 agonist ivuxolimab in advanced cancers. Whole-study context: Ivuxolimab, an antibody acting as an agonist of OX40 (CD134), was used to treat patients.

Data came from immunoSEQ multiplex PCR; TCRdb stores just in-frame clones and leaves some out. The sample has 90,000 or so clones, under 95% seen once; the top ten hold under 9.5%. As regards this clone: Its antigen is not identified.

Study outcomes and limitations: Near-lowest levels of clonal expansion characterized partial responders at 0.1-3.0 mg/kg.

Prior autoimmune disease or systemic immunosuppression barred patients. Blood got drawn at baseline, again on cycle 4 day 1, and then on cycle 7 day 1. This sequence was found in an adult with an advanced solid tumor such as melanoma, head and neck, liver or kidney cancer. The source material was CD4+ or CD8+ T cells sorted from blood, sampled in a trial of the OX40 agonist ivuxolimab.

The CDR3 nucleotides are TGCAGCGTTGAAGGGCTTGTCTCCTACAATGAGCAGTTCTTC. Translated: CSVEGLVSYNEQFF. This chain uses TRBV29-1 with TRBJ2-1; D remains unclear. The V gene lost 1 base and the J gene lost 0 bases, with 7 bases spanning the gap. CDR3 size: 14 residues. The germline V gene has CDR1 SQVTM and CDR2 ANQGSEA.